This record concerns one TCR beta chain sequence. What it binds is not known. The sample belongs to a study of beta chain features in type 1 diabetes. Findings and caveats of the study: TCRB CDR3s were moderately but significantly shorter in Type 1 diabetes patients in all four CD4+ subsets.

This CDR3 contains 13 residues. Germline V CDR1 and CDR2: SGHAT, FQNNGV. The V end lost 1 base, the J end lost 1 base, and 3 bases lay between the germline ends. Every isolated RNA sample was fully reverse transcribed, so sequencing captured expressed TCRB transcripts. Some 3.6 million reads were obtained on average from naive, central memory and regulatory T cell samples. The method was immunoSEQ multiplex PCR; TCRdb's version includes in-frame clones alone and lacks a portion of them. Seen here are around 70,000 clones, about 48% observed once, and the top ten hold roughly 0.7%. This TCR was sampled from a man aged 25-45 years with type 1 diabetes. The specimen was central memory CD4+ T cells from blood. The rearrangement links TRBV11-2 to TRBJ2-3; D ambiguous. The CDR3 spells CASSLAGTDTQYF. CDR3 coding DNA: TGTGCCAGCAGCTTAGCAGGCACAGATACGCAGTATTTT.